Detailed here is one T cell receptor (beta chain). What it recognizes is unknown. This sample is drawn from a study of beta chain features in type 1 diabetes. Study observations and caveats: With patients and controls alike, PCR might favor shorter templates to an equal degree. There was a moderate but significant shortening of TCRB CDR3s in all four CD4+ subsets of Type 1 diabetes patients.

The CDR3 is made up of 11 amino acids. Germline V gives CDR1 ENHRY, CDR2 SYGVKD. V lost 11 bases and J lost 4, with 12 bases in between. Reverse transcribing all isolated RNA meant expressed TCRB transcripts were sequenced. Naive, central memory and regulatory T cell samples averaged around 3.5 million immunoSEQ reads each. Data came from immunoSEQ multiplex PCR; TCRdb stores just in-frame clones and leaves some out. The sample carries under 300,000 clones, roughly 30% recorded once. This chain uses TRBV10-3 with TRBJ2-7; possible D gene TRBD1, 5 bases. The source is a man aged 30 to 45 in good health. The specimen was central memory CD4+ T cells from blood. The CDR3, as DNA: TGTGCCTCCCGACAGATTTACGAGCAGTACTTC. It yields the protein CASRQIYEQYF.